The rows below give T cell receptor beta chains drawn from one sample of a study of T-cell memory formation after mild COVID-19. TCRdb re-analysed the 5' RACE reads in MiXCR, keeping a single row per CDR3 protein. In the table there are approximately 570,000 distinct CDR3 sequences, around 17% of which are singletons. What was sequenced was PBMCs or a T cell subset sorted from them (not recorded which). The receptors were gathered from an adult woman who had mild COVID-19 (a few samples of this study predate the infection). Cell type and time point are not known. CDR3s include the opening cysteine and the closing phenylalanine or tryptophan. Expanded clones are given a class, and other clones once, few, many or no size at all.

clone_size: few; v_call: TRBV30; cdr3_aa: CAWKVQAYGNTIYF
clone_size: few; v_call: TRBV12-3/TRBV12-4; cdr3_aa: CASSPNQGYEQYF
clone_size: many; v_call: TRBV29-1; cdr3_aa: CSVVDRNRGGYGYTF
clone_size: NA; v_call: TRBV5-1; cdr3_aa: CASSLGEPSPYEQYF
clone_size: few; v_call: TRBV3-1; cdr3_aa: CASSLHPDRAGETQYF
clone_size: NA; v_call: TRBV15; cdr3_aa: CATSAGVADTQYF
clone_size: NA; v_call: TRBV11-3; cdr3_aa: CASSSWTVNTGELFF
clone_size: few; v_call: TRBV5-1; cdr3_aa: CASSSGTLLGELFF
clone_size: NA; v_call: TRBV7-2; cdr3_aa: CASSFFGAFYEQYF
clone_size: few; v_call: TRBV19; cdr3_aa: CASSGPGQGAEQFF
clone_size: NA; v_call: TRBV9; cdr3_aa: CASSVSGGPGDTQYF
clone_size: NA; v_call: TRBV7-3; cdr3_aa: CASSLSPAANTGELFF
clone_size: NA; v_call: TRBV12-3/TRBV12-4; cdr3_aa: CASRLGTEIAGELFF
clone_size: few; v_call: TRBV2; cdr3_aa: CASGQHYGYTF
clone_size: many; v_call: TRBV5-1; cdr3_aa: CASSRLTGDGYTF
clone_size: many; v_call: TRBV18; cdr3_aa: CASSPRSGVKETQYF
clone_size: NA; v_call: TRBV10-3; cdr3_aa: CAISEKNIQYF
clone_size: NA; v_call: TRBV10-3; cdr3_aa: CAIRTSGKSYEQYF
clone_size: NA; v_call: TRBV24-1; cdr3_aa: CATSDPGQGYSGANVLTF
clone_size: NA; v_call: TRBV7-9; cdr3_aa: CASSSLSGFSYNEQFF
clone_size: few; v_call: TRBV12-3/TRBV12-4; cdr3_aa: CASSFSRARNEQFF
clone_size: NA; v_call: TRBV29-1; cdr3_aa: CSVRSRLSTDTQYF
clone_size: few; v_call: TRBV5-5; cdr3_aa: CASSRGWGISDTQYF